This is a list of T cell receptor beta chains from one sample in a study of regulatory T cells in long-lasting Graves disease. One entry per CDR3 protein results from TCRdb running MiXCR on the multiplex PCR reads. Counted here are roughly 500,000 distinct CDR3 sequences, about 20% occurring once; the ten biggest clones make up approximately 7.8%. The sequenced sample was peripheral blood mononuclear cells (PBMCs), obtained when the disease was refractory, from a patient treated with antithyroid drugs. The receptors shown here come from a female donor with Graves disease. Both conserved end residues are part of each CDR3. A D gene is named only where the DNA matches it firmly. A row's size may be missing; if present it is once, few, many or a size class.

J	size	V	D	DNA	CDR3
TRBJ1-2	many	TRBV28	-	TGTGCCAGCAGTAGAGGGGAGGGTGGCTACACCTTC	CASSRGEGGYTF
TRBJ2-2	-	TRBV2	-	TGTGCCAGCAGTCCCTTCCGACGGAGAAGAGGCCTCGGGGAGCTGTTTTTT	CASSPFRRRRGLGELFF
TRBJ1-5	-	TRBV20-1	-	TGCAGTGCCCCCCCACAGGGTGTTAATCAGCCCCAGCATTTT	CSAPPQGVNQPQHF
TRBJ1-5	many	TRBV20-1	TRBD1	TGCAGTGCTTGCGATATCGGACAGGGGGATCAGCCCCAGCATTTT	CSACDIGQGDQPQHF
TRBJ2-3	many	TRBV12-3/TRBV12-4	-	TGTGCCAGCAGCTTAGCAGATACGCAGTATTTT	CASSLADTQYF
TRBJ1-1	many	TRBV7-9	-	TGTGCCAGCAGCTTATCGGGGTCTGAAGCTTTCTTT	CASSLSGSEAFF
TRBJ2-7	many	TRBV20-1	TRBD1	TGCAGTGCACCAGACAGGGGCCACGAGCAGTACTTC	CSAPDRGHEQYF
TRBJ1-5	-	TRBV4-1	-	TGCGCCAGCAGCCAACAGGGTTCGCGGCAGCCCCAGCATTTT	CASSQQGSRQPQHF
TRBJ1-1	-	TRBV6-4	TRBD1	TGTGCCAGCAGGGCCTCAGGGGGACAAGCTTTCTTT	CASRASGGQAFF
TRBJ2-1	few	TRBV3-1	TRBD2	TGTGCCAGCAGCCCGGGACTAGCGGGAGAAGGCAATGAGCAGTTCTTC	CASSPGLAGEGNEQFF
TRBJ2-7	few	TRBV7-3	-	TGTGCCAGCAGCTCCGGGCCGGGAAATTCTTACGAGCAGTACTTC	CASSSGPGNSYEQYF
TRBJ1-2	-	TRBV9	TRBD1	TGTGCCAGCAGCCCTCGGGACAGCCACTATGGCTACACCTTC	CASSPRDSHYGYTF
TRBJ2-1	-	TRBV2	-	TGTGCCAGCAGTGAACGTTACAATGAGCAGTTCTTC	CASSERYNEQFF
TRBJ2-7	many	TRBV27	TRBD2	TGTGCCAGCGGAAGACTAGCGCCCTACGAGCAGTACTTC	CASGRLAPYEQYF
TRBJ2-1	-	TRBV6-2/TRBV6-3	TRBD2	TGTGCCAGCAGCCCCTCCATAGCGGGAGCTTACAATGAGCAGTTCTTC	CASSPSIAGAYNEQFF
TRBJ1-2	many	TRBV18	-	TGTGCCAGCTCACCACAACAGGGCAACTATGGCTACACCTTC	CASSPQQGNYGYTF
TRBJ2-5	many	TRBV7-9	-	TGTGCCATCCCGCGGTGGCCAGGGGGGGAGGAGACCCAGTACTTC	CAIPRWPGGEETQYF
TRBJ1-2	many	TRBV6-2/TRBV6-3	-	TGTGCCAGCAGTTCCTATGGCTACACCTTC	CASSSYGYTF
TRBJ2-7	many	TRBV28	-	TGTGCCAGCAGTCCCGAGACAGTTCTGGACAGCTCCTACGAGCAGTACTTC	CASSPETVLDSSYEQYF
TRBJ2-7	many	TRBV29-1	-	TGCAGCGTTGATACGTGGCAGGGTAGTTCCTACGAGCAGTACTTC	CSVDTWQGSSYEQYF
TRBJ2-7	-	TRBV20-1	TRBD1	TGCAGTGCTCCAAACCGGGACAGGGGGTACGAGCAGTACTTC	CSAPNRDRGYEQYF
TRBJ2-7	-	TRBV4-1	TRBD1	TGCGCCAGCAGTTACTCCGGGACAGCTTCATCTCTCTTC	CASSYSGTASSLF